This T cell receptor beta chain was retrieved from a study of blood T cell repertoires in COVID-19. Germline V CDR1 and CDR2: SEHNR, FQNEAQ (reference sequence). Trimming shortened V by 4 bases and J by 9 bases, and 18 bases separated the two germline ends. CDR3 size: 14 residues. Profiled with immunoSEQ multiplex PCR; TCRdb holds only in-frame clones, not every one. The profile shows around 240,000 clones, 85% to 90% of them singletons. The sequence was collected from a man aged 45-65 years who had been exposed to COVID-19. The rearrangement links TRBV7-9 to TRBJ1-2, with D possibly being TRBD1 (5 bases). Sample: PBMCs or T cells enriched from blood (not recorded which). The CDR3 is CASSSQAAAVSYTF. CDR3 DNA sequence: TGTGCCAGCAGCTCACAGGCCGCTGCTGTCAGCTACACCTTC.